Listed below are T cell receptor beta chains from one sample, sequenced in a study of CD8+CD57+ T cells in acquired aplastic anemia. TCRdb called the reads again in MiXCR, with one record for every CDR3 protein. This table has 130,000 or so distinct CDR3 sequences, 45% to 60% appearing once. The sample consisted of sorted CD4+, CD8+, or CD8+CD57+ T cells (not recorded which) from PBMCs. The source is a human donor with aplastic anemia. Both conserved end residues are part of each CDR3. A D gene is named only where the DNA matches it firmly.

.,TRBJ1-2,TRBV7-3,CASSDSAYGYTF
.,TRBJ1-2,TRBV2,CASSVGNWDYGYTF
.,TRBJ1-1,TRBV10-3,CAIIKNTEAFF
.,TRBJ1-1,TRBV29-1,CSVEEGTEAFF
TRBD1,TRBJ2-7,TRBV12-3/TRBV12-4,CASSPRDRDDEQYF
.,TRBJ2-7,TRBV14,CASSHSGSRLYEQYF
.,TRBJ2-7,TRBV15,CATSRYILIHEQYF
.,TRBJ2-1,TRBV29-1,CSVELGSVGGNEQFF
TRBD2,TRBJ2-7,TRBV2,CASSDERLAGGSYEQYF
TRBD2,TRBJ2-5,TRBV20-1,CSAPRGSAGAETQYF
.,TRBJ1-6,TRBV10-3,CAISADSNNSPLHF
TRBD1,TRBJ2-7,TRBV12-3/TRBV12-4,CASSLSGQGAYEQYF
.,TRBJ2-2,TRBV24-1,CATSDGTSSGNTGELFF
TRBD2,TRBJ2-4,TRBV5-6,CASSLGPPGRDIQYF
.,TRBJ1-2,TRBV19,CASSPKTGPYGYTF
TRBD1,TRBJ2-2,TRBV5-1,CASSLADRAGAGELFF
TRBD1,TRBJ2-2,TRBV9,CASSVKRDRANTGELFF
.,TRBJ1-1,TRBV19,CASSMVVGTEAFF
.,TRBJ2-7,TRBV15,CATSRDSLQGREQYF
.,TRBJ1-6,TRBV7-6,CASSPEGGSYSSPLHF
TRBD1,TRBJ1-1,TRBV24-1,CATSDGQGMAFF
.,TRBJ1-5,TRBV10-3,CAISESDNQPQHF
TRBD1,TRBJ2-7,TRBV10-2,CASILPGQGVGQYF
.,TRBJ1-1,TRBV19,CASRIYLGDFTEAFF
.,TRBJ2-7,TRBV4-3,CASSQADPGRRWLYEQYF
.,TRBJ1-4,TRBV29-1,CSVVAGLDEKLFF
.,TRBJ2-7,TRBV20-1,CSARGASYEQYF
TRBD1,TRBJ1-4,TRBV15,CATSRDQTGLEKLFF
.,TRBJ1-2,TRBV5-4,CASSLDGSYTF
.,TRBJ1-6,TRBV20-1,CSARPGRENSPLHF
TRBD1,TRBJ2-7,TRBV5-5,CASSMGQYYEQYF
TRBD2,TRBJ2-7,TRBV2,CASSERLGGDEQYF
TRBD1,TRBJ1-1,TRBV12-5,CASARTGGSTEAFF
TRBD1,TRBJ2-5,TRBV20-1,CSAHTGGGTETQYF
TRBD2,TRBJ2-3,TRBV10-3,CAISSGRGTDTQYF
.,TRBJ2-6,TRBV24-1,CATSDRGANVLTF
TRBD1,TRBJ2-7,TRBV7-9,CASSSGQGIYEQYF
TRBD2,TRBJ2-1,TRBV10-3,CAISDLAGASYNEQFF
.,TRBJ2-5,TRBV4-1,CASSQDFSRAAETQYF
TRBD2,TRBJ2-3,TRBV10-3,CAISGGGGGSDTQYF
TRBD1,TRBJ2-1,TRBV7-9,CASSSDRGREQFF
TRBD1,TRBJ1-5,TRBV2,CANRGSGNQPQHF
.,TRBJ2-1,TRBV4-1,CASSQDRLVSSYNEQFF
.,TRBJ2-5,TRBV2,CATAGIKIQETQYF
.,TRBJ2-1,TRBV5-8,CASSLNQDNEQFF
.,TRBJ2-3,TRBV12-3/TRBV12-4,CASREGGSDTQYF
TRBD2,TRBJ2-7,TRBV7-6,CASSLRISGRGAEQYF
.,TRBJ2-3,TRBV29-1,CSVGGGGTQYF